This is a list of T cell receptor beta chains from one sample in a study of cytomegalovirus exposure and HLA in healthy donors. Measured with immunoSEQ multiplex PCR; TCRdb has only the in-frame clones, and not every one. The sample records roughly 240,000 clones, approximately 78% being singletons. The sequencing sample was made of PBMCs. Source of these receptors: a boy aged 10-17 years in good health and CMV-seronegative. The CDR3 runs from the conserved cysteine through the conserved F or W. D genes are given only for firm matches. The size of a clone is reported for some rows only, either as once, few or many, or as a class for expanded clones.

v_gene: TRBV6-5; j_gene: TRBJ2-3; d_gene: TRBD2; abundance: few; CDR3nt: TGTGCCAGCAGTGGCCTAGCGGGGGGTGGCGTTACGCAGTATTTT; CDR3aa: CASSGLAGGGVTQYF
v_gene: TRBV10-3; j_gene: TRBJ1-4; d_gene: TRBD1; abundance: .; CDR3nt: TGTGCCATCAGTTCGACAGGGTATAGTGAAAAACTGTTTTTT; CDR3aa: CAISSTGYSEKLFF
v_gene: TRBV19; j_gene: TRBJ2-6; d_gene: .; abundance: .; CDR3nt: TGTGCCAGTAGCCGACAATCTGGGGCCAACGTCCTGACTTTC; CDR3aa: CASSRQSGANVLTF
v_gene: TRBV5-4; j_gene: TRBJ1-2; d_gene: .; abundance: .; CDR3nt: TGTGCCAGCAGCTTGCCAGGGTATAAAGGCTACACCTTC; CDR3aa: CASSLPGYKGYTF
v_gene: TRBV27; j_gene: TRBJ2-5; d_gene: .; abundance: once; CDR3nt: TGTGCCAGCAGCCGTGGGACACCACAAGAGACCCAGTACTTC; CDR3aa: CASSRGTPQETQYF
v_gene: TRBV6-5; j_gene: TRBJ2-5; d_gene: .; abundance: .; CDR3nt: TGTGCCAGCAGTTACTCGAGTGGCGGTACCGAGGAGACCCAGTACTTC; CDR3aa: CASSYSSGGTEETQYF
v_gene: TRBV5-6; j_gene: TRBJ2-3; d_gene: .; abundance: .; CDR3nt: TGTGCCAGCAGCTTCCAGGGGTCGGCAGATACGCAGTATTTT; CDR3aa: CASSFQGSADTQYF
v_gene: TRBV11-1; j_gene: TRBJ2-5; d_gene: .; abundance: once; CDR3nt: TGTGCCAGCAGCTTAGTTGGCAGACTCCAAGAGACCCAGTACTTC; CDR3aa: CASSLVGRLQETQYF
v_gene: TRBV5-1; j_gene: TRBJ1-6; d_gene: TRBD1; abundance: .; CDR3nt: TGCGCCAGCAGCCAAGACAGGGTGGGCTCACCCCTCCACTTT; CDR3aa: CASSQDRVGSPLHF
v_gene: TRBV5-4; j_gene: TRBJ1-2; d_gene: .; abundance: .; CDR3nt: TGTGCCAGCAGCTGGAACGGGACTCGAAGAGGTGGCTATACCTTC; CDR3aa: CASSWNGTRRGGYTF
v_gene: TRBV4-1; j_gene: TRBJ2-4; d_gene: .; abundance: .; CDR3nt: TGCGCCAGCAGCCAAGACGGTCGGGAAGGGCGATCGTACTTC; CDR3aa: CASSQDGREGRSYF
v_gene: TRBV7-9; j_gene: TRBJ2-3; d_gene: .; abundance: once; CDR3nt: TGTGCCAGCAGCGCCCGGGGTCAAACGACTAGCACAGATACGCAGTATTTT; CDR3aa: CASSARGQTTSTDTQYF
v_gene: TRBV14; j_gene: TRBJ2-5; d_gene: TRBD2; abundance: .; CDR3nt: TGTGCCAGCAGCGGGCGACTAGCGGCCCGGGCTCAAGAGACCCAGTACTTC; CDR3aa: CASSGRLAARAQETQYF
v_gene: TRBV4-1; j_gene: TRBJ2-7; d_gene: TRBD2; abundance: .; CDR3nt: TGCGCCAGCAGCCAAGATTCGGCGGGAGTGGGCTACGAGCAGTACTTC; CDR3aa: CASSQDSAGVGYEQYF
v_gene: TRBV20-1; j_gene: TRBJ2-1; d_gene: .; abundance: few; CDR3nt: TGCAGTGCCACGCTGCGTGAGCAGTTCTTC; CDR3aa: CSATLREQFF
v_gene: TRBV25-1; j_gene: TRBJ2-3; d_gene: TRBD2; abundance: .; CDR3nt: TGTGCCAGCAGTGAATGGAAGCGGGGGGTCCTCACAGATACGCAGTATTTT; CDR3aa: CASSEWKRGVLTDTQYF
v_gene: TRBV5-1; j_gene: TRBJ2-6; d_gene: .; abundance: .; CDR3nt: TGCGCCAGCAGCTTGGGGGGGACAGGAGCGGGATCTGGGGCCAACGTCCTGACTTTC; CDR3aa: CASSLGGTGAGSGANVLTF
v_gene: TRBV27; j_gene: TRBJ1-4; d_gene: TRBD1; abundance: .; CDR3nt: TGTGCCAGCGGTCGACAGGGCCCGAATGAAAAACTGTTTTTT; CDR3aa: CASGRQGPNEKLFF
v_gene: TRBV11-2; j_gene: TRBJ2-1; d_gene: .; abundance: few; CDR3nt: TGTGCCAGCAGCTTAGAGAGGGCGGCTAGCCGGAGCAATGAGCAGTTCTTC; CDR3aa: CASSLERAASRSNEQFF
v_gene: TRBV5-1; j_gene: TRBJ2-7; d_gene: TRBD1; abundance: .; CDR3nt: TGCGCCAGCGACGACAGGGTCTACGAGCAGTACTTC; CDR3aa: CASDDRVYEQYF
v_gene: TRBV25-1; j_gene: TRBJ1-1; d_gene: .; abundance: few; CDR3nt: TGTGCCAGCAGCCCGCCGGGATTACCGACTGAAGCTTTCTTT; CDR3aa: CASSPPGLPTEAFF
v_gene: TRBV7-2; j_gene: TRBJ1-1; d_gene: .; abundance: .; CDR3nt: TGTGCCAGCAGCTTAGTGTCCCTTTTACGAGCCAACACTGAAGCTTTCTTT; CDR3aa: CASSLVSLLRANTEAFF
v_gene: TRBV4-1; j_gene: TRBJ1-6; d_gene: TRBD1; abundance: .; CDR3nt: TGCGCCAGCAGCCTGGGACAGGTTAATTCACCCCTCCACTTT; CDR3aa: CASSLGQVNSPLHF
v_gene: TRBV7-2; j_gene: TRBJ2-1; d_gene: .; abundance: .; CDR3nt: TGTGCCAGCAGCTCCTACGCAAACAATGAGCAGTTCTTC; CDR3aa: CASSSYANNEQFF
v_gene: TRBV18; j_gene: TRBJ2-3; d_gene: .; abundance: .; CDR3nt: TGTGCCAGCTCACCTCAGAAGCGGATTCGCACAGATACGCAGTATTTT; CDR3aa: CASSPQKRIRTDTQYF
v_gene: TRBV5-4; j_gene: TRBJ1-1; d_gene: TRBD1; abundance: .; CDR3nt: TGTGCCAGCAGCTACCGAAATGACAGGGCCCTATTGAAAGCTTTCTTT; CDR3aa: CASSYRNDRALLKAFF
v_gene: TRBV10-2; j_gene: TRBJ2-1; d_gene: TRBD2; abundance: .; CDR3nt: TGCGCCAGCTGGACTAGCGGGAGGGCCGGTGAGCAGTTCTTC; CDR3aa: CASWTSGRAGEQFF
v_gene: TRBV28; j_gene: TRBJ2-4; d_gene: TRBD1; abundance: .; CDR3nt: TGTGCCAGCAGTTTAGCAGGACAGGGGGCTGACATTCAGTACTTC; CDR3aa: CASSLAGQGADIQYF
v_gene: TRBV7-9; j_gene: TRBJ2-7; d_gene: .; abundance: once; CDR3nt: TGTGCCAGCAGCTTAGGCGGTCTCCCCGGGGAGCAGTACTTC; CDR3aa: CASSLGGLPGEQYF
v_gene: TRBV6-5; j_gene: TRBJ1-2; d_gene: TRBD1; abundance: .; CDR3nt: TGTGCCAGCAGTACGGGACAGGGGGCGGGGGGCTACACCTTC; CDR3aa: CASSTGQGAGGYTF
v_gene: TRBV30; j_gene: TRBJ1-5; d_gene: .; abundance: .; CDR3nt: TGTGCCTGGAGTGTATTTGGGGCGGCCAGCAATCAGCCCCAGCATTTT; CDR3aa: CAWSVFGAASNQPQHF